Each of the 9 T cell receptor beta chains below was sequenced from the same sample in a study of shared clonotypes between healthy human individuals. TCRdb's table, derived via immunoSEQ multiplex PCR, lists solely in-frame clones and lacks some. Here the sample spans about 2.4 million clones, approximately 93% being singletons. Sequencing was performed on naive CD4+ T cells from PBMCs. Subset given: CD45RA+ positively selected. The receptor source for this set is a man younger than 35 in good health. Some clones in this sample may be carry-over from other donors' samples.

The chain joins TRBV5-1 to TRBJ2-7; D gene uncertain. The CDR3 is made up of 16 amino acids. Germline-derived CDR1 and CDR2 are SGHRS and YFSETQ. The germline V and J ends were trimmed by 4 bases and 4 bases, with 21 bases remaining between them. The CDR3 reads CASSLETSNFWYEQYF. Written as DNA, the CDR3 is TGCGCCAGCAGCCTGGAAACGAGCAATTTTTGGTACGAGCAGTACTTC.

Details on this clone: Distinct nucleotide sequences in the sample also encode this CDR3. This chain connects TRBV7-9 to TRBJ2-3, with 11 bases that match TRBD2. CDR1 SEHNR and CDR2 FQNEAQ come from the germline V gene (reference sequence). J was trimmed by 0 bases and V by 3 bases; bases with no gene match: 2. The CDR3 has 16 residues. CDR3: CASSLGLAVSTDTQYF. In DNA form, the CDR3 reads TGTGCCAGCAGCTTGGGACTAGCGGTTAGCACAGATACGCAGTATTTT.

The gene calls are TRBV14 and TRBJ1-1; D remains ambiguous. CDR3 size: 13 residues. Germline loops: CDR1 SGHDN, CDR2 FVKESK. Trimming cost V 2 bases and J 8 bases, with 12 bases left between them. The CDR3 region is CASSQWHAAEAFF. CDR3 DNA sequence: TGTGCCAGCAGCCAATGGCACGCAGCCGAAGCTTTCTTT.

The chain links TRBV30 to TRBJ1-2; D remains unclear. Looked up from germline, CDR1 is GTSNPN and CDR2 is SVGIG (reference sequence). The CDR3 is made up of 13 amino acids. Trimming removed 0 bases at V and 8 bases at J, with 13 bases between. The CDR3 DNA sequence: TGTGCCTGGAGTGTATCAGCGGATTCGGGCTACACCTTC. This codes for CAWSVSADSGYTF.

This chain links TRBV11-3 with TRBJ1-3; no reliable D call. The CDR3 totals 12 residues. V lost 0 bases to trimming and J lost 9 bases, with 6 bases between them. CDR1 is SGHNT, CDR2 YENEEA, per germline. CDR3 residues: CASSLDGRTIYF. The CDR3 nucleotides are TGTGCCAGCAGCTTAGATGGCCGCACCATATATTTT.

V is TRBV7-2 and J is TRBJ2-3, with 16 bases matching TRBD2. The CDR3 totals 17 residues. CDR1 and CDR2 (germline): SGHTA, FQGNSA. The junction had 9 bases not matched to a gene; V was cut back by 5 bases and J by 7 bases. This chain's CDR3 is CASSPVGTSGRGYTQYF. Written as DNA, the CDR3 is TGTGCCAGCAGCCCCGTAGGGACTAGCGGGAGGGGATATACGCAGTATTTT.

The V gene is TRBV7-2, the J gene TRBJ2-7; maybe TRBD1 (5 bases). Per germline, CDR1 SGHTA and CDR2 FQGNSA. This CDR3 contains 13 residues. V was clipped by 5 bases and J by 4 bases, with 12 bases between them. The CDR3 DNA is TGTGCCAGCAGCATAACCAGGGTATACGAGCAGTACTTC. Translating it yields CASSITRVYEQYF.

This chain's CDR3 is CASSPTTSGRAGGTDTQYF. DNA for the CDR3: TGTGCCAGCAGCCCAACGACTAGCGGGAGGGCCGGGGGCACAGATACGCAGTATTTT. The chain couples TRBV7-2 to TRBJ2-3; TRBD2 agrees at 14 bases. The CDR3 totals 19 residues. Trimming cost V 5 bases and J 1 base; bases outside gene matches: 11. The germline CDR1 and CDR2 sequences are SGHTA and FQGNSA. Filled out from reference TRBV7-2 and TRBJ2-3, the complete variable domain reads GAGVSQSPSNKVTEKGKDVELRCDPISGHTALYWYRQSLGQGLEFLIYFQGNSAPDKSGLPSDRFSAERTGGSVSTLTIQRTQQEDSAVYLCASSPTTSGRAGGTDTQYFGPGTRLTVL.

As concerns this clone: Other DNA sequences within the sample encode an identical CDR3. The genes are TRBV5-1 and TRBJ2-5, with D unclear. The CDR3 spans 12 residues. The germline V gene encodes CDR1 SGHRS and CDR2 YFSETQ. V lost 0 bases and J 3 bases, leaving 3 bases between the germline ends. CDR3 sequence: CASSLVEETQYF. CDR3 nucleotide sequence: TGCGCCAGCAGCTTGGTCGAAGAGACCCAGTACTTC.